This passage covers 28 T cell receptor beta chains from one sample sequenced in a study of beta chain features in type 1 diabetes. TCRB transcripts that were expressed got sequenced, as all of the isolated RNA had been reverse transcribed. Produced via immunoSEQ multiplex PCR; TCRdb's table is partial and in-frame only. The profile covers some 330,000 clones, with 11% appearing a single time and 0.015% taken by the ten largest. Sample: naive CD4+ T cells from blood. The source is a woman under 40 in good health.

About this clone: Distinct nucleotide sequences in the sample also encode this CDR3. This rearrangement joins TRBV7-9 to TRBJ2-1, with TRBD2 identical over 10 bases. V was clipped by 0 bases and J by 4 bases; unmatched bases: 6. The germline CDR1 and CDR2 sequences are SEHNR and FQNEAQ (reference sequence). The length of the CDR3 is 17 residues. CDR3 in DNA: TGTGCCAGCAGCTTAGCACTCACTAGCGGGATATACAATGAGCAGTTCTTC. This codes for CASSLALTSGIYNEQFF. Using reference TRBV7-9 and TRBJ2-1 for the parts outside the CDR3, the full variable domain is DTGVSQNPRHKITKRGQNVTFRCDPISEHNRLYWYRQTLGQGPEFLTYFQNEAQLEKSRLLSDRFSAERPKGSFSTLEIQRTEQGDSAMYLCASSLALTSGIYNEQFFGPGTRLTVL.

The genes are TRBV7-9 and TRBJ1-2; 7 bases line up with TRBD1. After removal of 5 bases from V and 0 bases from J, the junction contained 6 bases not matched to a gene. The CDR3 spans 15 residues. Germline CDR1 and CDR2: SEHNR and FQNEAQ (reference sequence). CDR3 protein: CASSPGTAANYGYTF. The CDR3 region has the DNA TGTGCCAGCAGCCCCGGGACAGCCGCTAACTATGGCTACACCTTC.

This clone was seen more than once but under ten times. The rearrangement links TRBV7-2 to TRBJ2-2; D is ambiguous. There are 12 residues in the CDR3. Trimming removed 1 base from V and 7 bases from J, with 4 bases in between. Germline CDR1 is SGHTA and CDR2 is FQGNSA. The CDR3: CASSLVGGELFF. The CDR3 coding sequence is TGTGCCAGCAGCTTAGTCGGCGGGGAGCTGTTTTTT.

This clone has a handful of counts. The chain links TRBV29-1 to TRBJ2-3; a weak D match, TRBD2 (5 bases). The CDR3 loop spans 14 amino acids. CDR1 SQVTM and CDR2 ANQGSEA come from the germline V gene. Deletions cut 7 bases from V and 1 base from J, with 15 bases between. The CDR3 sequence is CSAVDWTGTDTQYF. CDR3 sequence (DNA): TGCAGCGCAGTGGACTGGACCGGCACAGATACGCAGTATTTT.

This clone has just a few counts. The chain links TRBV25-1 to TRBJ1-1, with TRBD1 matching over 10 bases. The CDR3 has 15 residues. The germline V gene encodes CDR1 MGHDK and CDR2 SYGVNS. Trimming at V came to 3 bases and at J to 9 bases, leaving 10 bases not matched to a gene. The CDR3 DNA follows: TGTGCCAGCAGTGACCTCGGACAGGGGGAGCAGAAAGCTTTCTTT. Translated: CASSDLGQGEQKAFF.

This clone has more than one count but fewer than ten. The CDR3 sequence: CASSLGSSSSYNEQFF. The CDR3, as DNA: TGTGCCAGCAGCTTAGGGTCTAGTTCCTCCTACAATGAGCAGTTCTTC. The chain carries TRBV7-2 and TRBJ2-1; D unresolved. Germline CDR1 and CDR2: SGHTA and FQGNSA. The V gene lost 1 base and the J gene lost 0 bases, with 10 bases spanning the gap. This CDR3 region has 16 residues.

This clone was seen only once. The CDR3 loop is CASSGMERTGGVEQFF. The CDR3 DNA is TGTGCCAGCAGCGGAATGGAAAGAACAGGGGGCGTAGAGCAGTTCTTC. The chain couples TRBV9 to TRBJ2-1; TRBD1 agrees at 9 bases. Germline V gene data show CDR1 as SGDLS and CDR2 as YYNGEE. This CDR3 has 16 residues. After removal of 3 bases from V and 10 bases from J, the junction contained 14 bases not matched to a gene.

This clone was counted a few times. The chain has TRBV30 and TRBJ2-5, with D perhaps matching TRBD1 (7 bases). Germline loops: CDR1 GTSNPN, CDR2 SVGIG (reference sequence). The length of the CDR3 is 12 residues. V lost 5 bases, J lost 5 bases, and 12 bases lay in between. The CDR3 loop reads CAWGGGGETQYF. CDR3 sequence (DNA): TGTGCCTGGGGAGGAGGGGGCGAGACCCAGTACTTC.

This clone occurred a few times. The chain links TRBV30 to TRBJ2-1; D might be TRBD2 (6 bases). There are 11 residues in the CDR3. Germline V CDR1 and CDR2: GTSNPN, SVGIG (reference sequence). V gave up 5 bases and J gave up 9 bases, with 11 bases separating them. The CDR3: CAWVLAREQFF. CDR3 sequence (DNA): TGTGCCTGGGTTCTAGCGCGTGAGCAGTTCTTC. Together with reference TRBV30 and TRBJ2-1, the CDR3 gives the full variable domain: SQTIHQWPATLVQPVGSPLSLECTVEGTSNPNLYWYRQAAGRGLQLLFYSVGIGQISSEVPQNLSASRPQDRQFILSSKKLLLSDSGFYLCAWVLAREQFFGPGTRLTVL.

This chain connects TRBV5-4 to TRBJ2-1, with 10 bases matching TRBD2. The V segment lost 0 bases and the J segment 8 bases; nucleotides outside the gene matches: 8. The germline V gene encodes CDR1 SGHNT and CDR2 YYREEE (reference sequence). CDR3 length: 16 amino acids. CDR3 loop: CASSLGLAGGEDEQFF. DNA of the CDR3: TGTGCCAGCAGCTTGGGACTAGCGGGTGGGGAGGATGAGCAGTTCTTC.

The rearrangement uses TRBV7-2 and TRBJ2-1; 9 bases align to TRBD1. V gave up 1 base and J gave up 1 base; unmatched junction bases: 5. The CDR3 spans 17 residues. Per the germline V gene, CDR1 is SGHTA and CDR2 is FQGNSA. The chain's CDR3 is CASSLVGTGLSYNEQFF. The CDR3 coding sequence is TGTGCCAGCAGCTTAGTCGGGACAGGGTTATCCTACAATGAGCAGTTCTTC.

This clone was detected only a few times. This chain links TRBV5-1 with TRBJ2-1, with a weak D call TRBD2 (5 bases). V was shortened by 4 bases and J by 10 bases, with 15 bases between the two germline ends. Germline CDR1 SGHRS, CDR2 YFSETQ. CDR3 length: 13 residues. The CDR3, as DNA: TGCGCCAGCAGCCAGGCAGGTTCGGGGGAGCAGTTCTTC. Its protein is CASSQAGSGEQFF.

The rearrangement joins TRBV5-5 to TRBJ2-1; 11 bases align to TRBD1. V shed 4 bases and J 6 bases; nucleotides not matched to a gene: 9. The CDR3 consists of 16 residues. Germline values: CDR1 SGHKS, CDR2 YYEKEE (reference sequence). CDR3 coding DNA: TGTGCCAGCAGCGCCACCGGGACAGGGGGTTTCAATGAGCAGTTCTTC. Amino acid sequence: CASSATGTGGFNEQFF.

Only a few counts were recorded for this clone. Additional DNA sequences in this sample encode the identical CDR3. The rearrangement links TRBV7-3 to TRBJ2-5; no firm D call. Germline V gene data show CDR1 as SGHTA and CDR2 as FQGTGA. The CDR3 totals 12 residues. V was shortened by 3 bases and J by 5 bases, with 7 bases between the two germline ends. In DNA, the CDR3 is TGTGCCAGCAGCTTCCCCGGGGAGACCCAGTACTTC. It yields the protein CASSFPGETQYF.

Only a few counts were recorded for this clone. This chain joins TRBV7-3 and TRBJ2-4; D is unclear. Germline loops: CDR1 SGHTA, CDR2 FQGTGA. Trimming left V 5 bases short and J 1 base short, with 15 bases between. There are 16 residues in the CDR3. In nucleotides, the CDR3 is TGTGCCAGCAGCGCCTCGGGTATTAGGGCCAAAAACATTCAGTACTTC. Its translation: CASSASGIRAKNIQYF.

This clone was found a few times. The chain uses TRBV19 and TRBJ1-1; the match to TRBD1 covers 8 bases. The ends lost 6 bases at V and 5 bases at J; junction bases unmatched: 5. The CDR3 has 13 residues. Germline CDR1 and CDR2: LNHDA and SQIVND (reference sequence). The DNA of the CDR3 is TGTGCCAGTAGAGATGACAGGGGAACTGAAGCTTTCTTT. Its translation: CASRDDRGTEAFF. Together with reference TRBV19 and TRBJ1-1, the CDR3 gives the full variable domain: DGGITQSPKYLFRKEGQNVTLSCEQNLNHDAMYWYRQDPGQGLRLIYYSQIVNDFQKGDIAEGYSVSREKKESFPLTVTSAQKNPTAFYLCASRDDRGTEAFFGQGTRLTVV.

This clone was detected once. The genes are TRBV5-6 and TRBJ2-5, with 11 bases identical to TRBD2. Germline V gene data show CDR1 as SGHDT and CDR2 as YYEEEE. Trimming cost V 0 bases and J 7 bases; bases outside gene matches: 5. This CDR3 is built from 15 residues. The CDR3 protein is CASSLGGLAGGTQYF. CDR3 bases: TGTGCCAGCAGCTTGGGGGGGCTAGCGGGAGGGACCCAGTACTTC. Full variable domain (outside the CDR3, taken from reference TRBV5-6 and TRBJ2-5): DAGVTQSPTHLIKTRGQQVTLRCSPKSGHDTVSWYQQALGQGPQFIFQYYEEEERQRGNFPDRFSGHQFPNYSSELNVNALLLGDSALYLCASSLGGLAGGTQYFGPGTRLLVL.

This clone was counted between two and nine times. The chain is built from TRBV2 and TRBJ1-2; no clear D. Germline lookup yields CDR1 SNHLY and CDR2 FYNNEI. The CDR3 is made up of 11 amino acids. Trimming removed 7 bases from V and 3 bases from J, with 6 bases in between. The CDR3 sequence is CASKRDYGYTF. CDR3 coding DNA: TGTGCCAGCAAGCGTGACTATGGCTACACCTTC.

This chain links TRBV18 with TRBJ2-1; tentatively, D is TRBD2 (6 bases). The CDR3 is 14 amino acids. CDR1 KGHSH and CDR2 LQKENI come from the germline V gene. Trimming took off 4 bases at V and 5 bases at J, with 12 bases between the two ends. CDR3 nucleotide sequence: TGTGCCAGCTCACAAGCCGGGACTCACAATGAGCAGTTCTTC. This gives the protein CASSQAGTHNEQFF.

The rearrangement joins TRBV7-2 to TRBJ2-6; D is uncertain. Trimming stripped 5 bases from V and 0 bases from J, with 8 bases between. This CDR3 contains 15 residues. Germline loops: CDR1 SGHTA, CDR2 FQGNSA. The CDR3 coding sequence is TGTGCCAGCAGCCCGAGCCACTCTGGGGCCAACGTCCTGACTTTC. Protein product: CASSPSHSGANVLTF.

The chain couples TRBV6-5 to TRBJ2-7; 10 nucleotides align to TRBD2. Germline V gives CDR1 MNHEY, CDR2 SVGAGI. The CDR3 is 14 residues long. V was pared by 4 bases and J by 5 bases, with 5 bases of the junction left unmatched. The CDR3 region is CASSFLAGADEQYF. CDR3 DNA: TGTGCCAGCAGTTTCCTAGCGGGAGCCGACGAGCAGTACTTC.

This chain links TRBV29-1 with TRBJ2-2; a possible D gene is TRBD1 (5 bases). This CDR3 comprises 13 residues. V lost 6 bases to trimming and J lost 3 bases, with 11 bases between them. CDR1 is SQVTM, CDR2 ANQGSEA, per germline. The CDR3 is CSVARADTGELFF. CDR3 nucleotide sequence: TGCAGCGTAGCCAGGGCAGACACCGGGGAGCTGTTTTTT.

The chain joins TRBV28 to TRBJ1-2, with D tentatively TRBD1 (6 bases). Germline-derived CDR1 and CDR2 are MDHEN and SYDVKM. There are 14 residues in the CDR3. Trimming took 8 bases from V and 6 from J, leaving 19 bases between them. CDR3 region: CASYLDRTRNGYTF. CDR3 bases: TGTGCCAGCTATCTGGACAGAACGAGGAATGGCTACACCTTC.

This clone was observed a handful of times. The chain is built from TRBV10-3 and TRBJ1-5; 12 bases are a match to TRBD1. The ends lost 3 bases at V and 6 bases at J; junction bases unmatched: 6. The CDR3 runs to 16 residues. The V gene's germline CDR1 is ENHRY and CDR2 SYGVKD. CDR3 sequence: CAISDTGTGGLQPQHF. CDR3 sequence (DNA): TGTGCCATCAGTGACACCGGGACAGGGGGCCTTCAGCCCCAGCATTTT.

This chain joins TRBV5-1 and TRBJ2-1; possible D gene TRBD1, 6 bases. Germline CDR1 is SGHRS and CDR2 is YFSETQ. V lost 6 bases to trimming and J lost 5 bases, with 27 bases between them. The CDR3 covers 18 residues. Here the CDR3 reads CASNERQAEISGDNEQFF. In nucleotides, the CDR3 is TGCGCCAGCAACGAACGACAGGCGGAAATTTCCGGGGACAATGAGCAGTTCTTC.

This clone has just a few counts. This chain connects TRBV28 to TRBJ1-2; D unclear. Germline V CDR1 and CDR2: MDHEN, SYDVKM. The V gene lost 6 bases and the J gene lost 2 bases, with 16 bases spanning the gap. The CDR3 has 15 amino acids. In DNA form, the CDR3 reads TGTGCCAGCAGCCGGCGGGCCCCTACCAACTATGGCTACACCTTC. It codes for CASSRRAPTNYGYTF.

This clone has a handful of counts. The chain employs TRBV6-5 and TRBJ2-7; the match to TRBD1 covers 7 bases. CDR1 and CDR2 (germline): MNHEY, SVGAGI. The CDR3 has 14 residues. The trim removed 5 bases at V and 0 bases at J, leaving 4 bases unmatched. The CDR3 DNA is TGTGCCAGCAGTCCCCGGGACAGCTCCTACGAGCAGTACTTC. Encoded protein: CASSPRDSSYEQYF.

The chain combines TRBV6-4 with TRBJ2-1, with 10 bases identical to TRBD1. The CDR3 spans 15 residues. The V gene end was trimmed by 6 bases and the J gene end by 7 bases; junction bases not matched to a gene: 9. CDR1 MRHNA and CDR2 SNTAGT come from the germline V gene. CDR3 protein: CASSLTGGTGNEQFF. The DNA for the CDR3 is TGTGCCAGCAGCTTGACAGGGGGCACGGGAAATGAGCAGTTCTTC.